This T cell receptor (beta chain) was sequenced during a study of blood T cells in healthy people across ages. Whole-study results and caveats: Age advanced and TCR beta diversity per million T cells fell, roughly linearly.

With a J-beta primer mix and a sample-barcoded 5' primer, a second PCR ran about 7 to 11 cycles. With 12 random nucleotides, a template-switch adaptor tagged each individual cDNA molecule. MiXCR, applied by TCRdb to the 5' RACE reads, yields one record per CDR3 protein. The repertoire holds 750,000 to 1,000,000 distinct CDR3 sequences, 25% to 35% seen once, with roughly 10% in the top ten. This clonotype appeared a few times. What it binds is unknown. Germline V lookup: CDR1 SGHNT, CDR2 YYREEE (reference sequence). The CDR3 runs to 14 residues. The ends were cut back, 4 bases at V and 11 bases at J, with 21 bases in the middle. The sample was also linked to a second study, of T cells of mothers and their children.

Sequenced: blood. The rearrangement joins TRBV5-4 to TRBJ2-5; D is tentatively TRBD1 or TRBD2 (5 bases each). This receptor was identified in a middle-aged woman in good health. The CDR3 nucleotides are TGTGCCAGCAGCACTTCCGGGACGCTATACGGGCAGTACTTC. Encoded protein: CASSTSGTLYGQYF.